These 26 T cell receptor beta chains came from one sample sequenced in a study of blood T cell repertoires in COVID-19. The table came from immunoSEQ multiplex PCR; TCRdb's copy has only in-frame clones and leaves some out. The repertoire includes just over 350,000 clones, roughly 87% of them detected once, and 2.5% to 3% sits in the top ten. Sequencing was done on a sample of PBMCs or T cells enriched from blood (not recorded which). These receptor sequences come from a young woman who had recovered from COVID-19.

Here the CDR3 reads CASSWTSTEFF. The CDR3 DNA reads as TGTGCCAGCAGTTGGACTAGCACGGAGTTCTTC. The chain links TRBV12-3 or TRBV12-4 to TRBJ2-1; 8 nucleotides align to TRBD2. With 4 bases clipped from V and 14 bases from J, the junction kept 4 bases outside the gene matches. This CDR3 region has 11 residues.

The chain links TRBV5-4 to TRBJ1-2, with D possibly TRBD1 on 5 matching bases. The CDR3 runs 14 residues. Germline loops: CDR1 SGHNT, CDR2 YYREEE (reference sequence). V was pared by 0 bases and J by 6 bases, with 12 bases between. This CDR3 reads CASSLDRPGDGYTF. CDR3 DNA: TGTGCCAGCAGCTTGGACAGGCCGGGTGATGGCTACACCTTC.

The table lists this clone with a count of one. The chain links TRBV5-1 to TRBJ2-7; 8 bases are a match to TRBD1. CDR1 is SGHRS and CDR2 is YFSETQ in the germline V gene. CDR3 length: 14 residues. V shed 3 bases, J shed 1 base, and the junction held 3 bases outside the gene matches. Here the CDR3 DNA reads TGCGCCAGCAGCTCGGACAGGGAGTCCTACGAGCAGTACTTC. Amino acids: CASSSDRESYEQYF.

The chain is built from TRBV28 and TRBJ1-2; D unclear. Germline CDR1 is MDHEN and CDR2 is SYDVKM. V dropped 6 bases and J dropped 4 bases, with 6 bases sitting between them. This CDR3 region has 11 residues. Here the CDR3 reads CASRRSYGYTF. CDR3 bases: TGTGCCAGCAGACGGAGCTATGGCTACACCTTC.

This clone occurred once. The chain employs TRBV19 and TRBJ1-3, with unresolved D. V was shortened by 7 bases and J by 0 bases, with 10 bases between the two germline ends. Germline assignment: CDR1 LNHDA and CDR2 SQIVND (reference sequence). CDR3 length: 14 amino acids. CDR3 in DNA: TGTGCCAGTAACCCGACACCCTCTGGAAACACCATATATTTT. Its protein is CASNPTPSGNTIYF.

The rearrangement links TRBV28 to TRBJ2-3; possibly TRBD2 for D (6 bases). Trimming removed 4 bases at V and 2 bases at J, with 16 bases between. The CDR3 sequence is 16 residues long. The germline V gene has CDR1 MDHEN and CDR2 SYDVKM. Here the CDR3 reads CASSSRGAEYTDTQYF. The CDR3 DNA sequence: TGTGCCAGCAGTTCTCGCGGGGCCGAGTACACAGATACGCAGTATTTT.

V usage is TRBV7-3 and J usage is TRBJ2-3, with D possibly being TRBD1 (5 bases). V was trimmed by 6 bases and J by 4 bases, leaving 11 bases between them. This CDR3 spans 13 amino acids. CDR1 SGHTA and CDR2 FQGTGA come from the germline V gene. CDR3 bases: TGTGCCAGCAGGGGGCCGGGCCCAGATACGCAGTATTTT. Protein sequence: CASRGPGPDTQYF.

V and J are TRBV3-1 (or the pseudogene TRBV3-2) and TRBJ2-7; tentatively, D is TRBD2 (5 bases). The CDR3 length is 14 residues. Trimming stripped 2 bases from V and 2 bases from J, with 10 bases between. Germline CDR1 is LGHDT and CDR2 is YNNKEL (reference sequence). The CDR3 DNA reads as TGTGCCAGCAGCCAAACGGGGTTAACCTACGAGCAGTACTTC. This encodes CASSQTGLTYEQYF.

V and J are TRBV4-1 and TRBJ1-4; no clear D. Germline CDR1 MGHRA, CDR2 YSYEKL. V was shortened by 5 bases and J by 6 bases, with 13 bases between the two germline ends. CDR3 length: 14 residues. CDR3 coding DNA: TGCGCCAGCAGCTATGGCGGAATGGATGAAAAACTGTTTTTT. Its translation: CASSYGGMDEKLFF.

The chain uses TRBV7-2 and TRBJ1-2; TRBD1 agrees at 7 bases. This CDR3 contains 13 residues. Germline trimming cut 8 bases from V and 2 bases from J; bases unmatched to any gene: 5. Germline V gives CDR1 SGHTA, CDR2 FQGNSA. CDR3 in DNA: TGTGCCAGCGGTAGGGACAGAAACTATGGCTACACCTTC. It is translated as CASGRDRNYGYTF.

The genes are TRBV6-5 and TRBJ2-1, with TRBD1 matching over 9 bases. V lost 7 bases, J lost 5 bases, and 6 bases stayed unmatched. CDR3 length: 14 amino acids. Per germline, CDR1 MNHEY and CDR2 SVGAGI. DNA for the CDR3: TGTGCCAGCACTACAGGGACAGGGAACAATGAGCAGTTCTTC. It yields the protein CASTTGTGNNEQFF.

The CDR3: CASSQDRGVGLFF. The CDR3 bases are TGTGCCAGCAGCCAAGATCGAGGTGTAGGACTGTTTTTT. V is TRBV14 and J is TRBJ1-4; D ambiguous. The CDR3 runs 13 residues. CDR1 and CDR2 (germline): SGHDN, FVKESK. With 0 bases removed from V and 13 bases from J, the gap between germline ends came to 12 bases.

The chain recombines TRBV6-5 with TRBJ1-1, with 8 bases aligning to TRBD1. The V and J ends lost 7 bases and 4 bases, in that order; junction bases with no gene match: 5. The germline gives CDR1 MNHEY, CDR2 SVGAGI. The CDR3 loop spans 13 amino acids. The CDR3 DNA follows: TGTGCCAGCACTAGGACAGGGAGCACTGAAGCTTTCTTT. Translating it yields CASTRTGSTEAFF.

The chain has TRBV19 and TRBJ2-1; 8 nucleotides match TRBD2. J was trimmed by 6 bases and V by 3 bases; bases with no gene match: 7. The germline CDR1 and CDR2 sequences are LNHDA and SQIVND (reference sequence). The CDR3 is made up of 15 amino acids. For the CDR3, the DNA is TGTGCCAGTAGTATGGACGGGAGGGCCTCCAATGAGCAGTTCTTC. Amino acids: CASSMDGRASNEQFF.

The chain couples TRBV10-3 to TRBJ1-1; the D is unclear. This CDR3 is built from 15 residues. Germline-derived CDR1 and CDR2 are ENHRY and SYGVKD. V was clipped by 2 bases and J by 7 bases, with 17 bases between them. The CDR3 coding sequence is TGTGCCATCAGTGAGGGTCGGAACACAGTCGGTGAAGCTTTCTTT. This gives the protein CAISEGRNTVGEAFF.

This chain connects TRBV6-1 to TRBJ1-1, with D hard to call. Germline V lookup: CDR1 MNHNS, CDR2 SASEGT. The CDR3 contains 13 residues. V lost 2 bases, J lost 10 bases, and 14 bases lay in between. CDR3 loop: CASSESVLVVAFF. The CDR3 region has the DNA TGTGCCAGCAGTGAATCAGTTTTGGTCGTAGCTTTCTTT.

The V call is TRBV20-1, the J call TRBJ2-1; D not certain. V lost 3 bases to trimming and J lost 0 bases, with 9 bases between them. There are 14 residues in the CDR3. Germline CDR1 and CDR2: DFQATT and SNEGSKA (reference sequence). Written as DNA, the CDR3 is TGCAGTGCTAGTCGCAAGAGCTCCTACAATGAGCAGTTCTTC. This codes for CSASRKSSYNEQFF.

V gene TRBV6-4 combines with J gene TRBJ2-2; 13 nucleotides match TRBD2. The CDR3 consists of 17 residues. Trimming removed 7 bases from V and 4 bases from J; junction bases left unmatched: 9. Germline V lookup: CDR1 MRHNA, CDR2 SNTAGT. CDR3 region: CASTNERTSGGTGELFF. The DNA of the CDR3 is TGTGCCAGCACTAACGAGAGGACTAGCGGGGGCACCGGGGAGCTGTTTTTT.

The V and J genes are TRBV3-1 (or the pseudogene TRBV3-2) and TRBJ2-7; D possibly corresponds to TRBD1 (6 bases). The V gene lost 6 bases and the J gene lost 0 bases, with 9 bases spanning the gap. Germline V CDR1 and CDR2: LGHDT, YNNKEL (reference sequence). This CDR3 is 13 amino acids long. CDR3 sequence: CASSQGYSYEQYF. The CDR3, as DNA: TGTGCCAGCAGTCAGGGGTACTCCTACGAGCAGTACTTC.

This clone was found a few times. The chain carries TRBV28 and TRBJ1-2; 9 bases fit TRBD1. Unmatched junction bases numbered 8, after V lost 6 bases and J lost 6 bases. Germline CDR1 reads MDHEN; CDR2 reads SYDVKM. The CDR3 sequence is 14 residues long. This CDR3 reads CASSPGQGSDGYTF. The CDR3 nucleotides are TGTGCCAGCAGCCCCGGACAGGGGAGCGATGGCTACACCTTC.

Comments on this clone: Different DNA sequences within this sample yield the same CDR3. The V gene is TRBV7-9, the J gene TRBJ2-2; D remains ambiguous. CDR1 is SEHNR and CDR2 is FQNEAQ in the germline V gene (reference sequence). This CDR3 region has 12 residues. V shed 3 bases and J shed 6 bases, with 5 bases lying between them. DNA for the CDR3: TGTGCCAGCAGCTTCTATTCCGGGGAGCTGTTTTTT. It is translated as CASSFYSGELFF. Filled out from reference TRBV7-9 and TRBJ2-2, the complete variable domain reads DTGVSQNPRHKITKRGQNVTFRCDPISEHNRLYWYRQTLGQGPEFLTYFQNEAQLEKSRLLSDRFSAERPKGSFSTLEIQRTEQGDSAMYLCASSFYSGELFFGEGSRLTVL.

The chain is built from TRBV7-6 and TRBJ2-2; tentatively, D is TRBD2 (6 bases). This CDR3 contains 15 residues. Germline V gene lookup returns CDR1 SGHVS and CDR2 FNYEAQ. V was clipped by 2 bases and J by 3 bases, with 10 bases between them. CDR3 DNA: TGTGCCAGCAGCTTAAGGACGGGAGACACCGGGGAGCTGTTTTTT. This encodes CASSLRTGDTGELFF.

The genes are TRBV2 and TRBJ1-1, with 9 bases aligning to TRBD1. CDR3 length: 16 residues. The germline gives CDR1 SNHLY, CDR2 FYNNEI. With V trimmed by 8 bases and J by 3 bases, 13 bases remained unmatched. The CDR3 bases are TGTGCCAGCCAAGACCTCGGGACAGGGATGGACACTGAAGCTTTCTTT. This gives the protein CASQDLGTGMDTEAFF.

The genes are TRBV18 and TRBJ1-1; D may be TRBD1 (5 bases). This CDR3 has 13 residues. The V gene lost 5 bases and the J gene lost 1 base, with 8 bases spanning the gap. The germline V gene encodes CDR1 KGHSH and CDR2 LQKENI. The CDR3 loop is CASSETANTEAFF. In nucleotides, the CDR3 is TGTGCCAGCTCAGAGACAGCGAACACTGAAGCTTTCTTT.

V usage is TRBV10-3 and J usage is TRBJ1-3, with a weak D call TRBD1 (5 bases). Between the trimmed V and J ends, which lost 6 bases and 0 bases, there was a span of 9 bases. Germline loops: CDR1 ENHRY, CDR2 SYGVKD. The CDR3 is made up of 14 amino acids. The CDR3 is CAIRPQVSGNTIYF. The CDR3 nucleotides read TGTGCCATCAGGCCACAGGTCTCTGGAAACACCATATATTTT.

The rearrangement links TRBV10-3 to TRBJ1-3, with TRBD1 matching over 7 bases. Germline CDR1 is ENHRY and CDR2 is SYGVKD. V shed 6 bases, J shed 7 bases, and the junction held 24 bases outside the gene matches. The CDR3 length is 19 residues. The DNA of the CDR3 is TGTGCCATCAGGGGGACAGACCTCCTGGGGGCCGATGGGGTGAACACCATATATTTT. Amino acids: CAIRGTDLLGADGVNTIYF.